The sequence of this TCR beta chain was determined in a study of cytomegalovirus exposure and HLA in healthy donors (TCRdb year 2017). Study-level background: An earlier analysis of more than 550 of the donors reported approximately 280 Gb of sequence data and 117 million unique TCR beta sequences obtained from about 180 million T cells. Roughly 310 gigabases of sequencing data and 70 million to 85 million unique TCR sequences were included in an early release covering about 700 HLA-typed donors. The genetic ancestry cluster associated with self-reported Caucasian donors included over 65% of the 350 to 500 genotyped donors. The study was designed to test whether signatures of past pathogen exposure could be identified by cataloging public T cell receptors. The study used immunosequencing to profile the T cell repertoires of hundreds of subjects and linked those repertoires to cytomegalovirus serostatus. Besides the first cohort of approximately 710 subjects, a separate validation cohort made up of about 120 different subjects was used. To predict cytomegalovirus infection status, the study combined high-throughput TCR immunosequencing, statistical association of individual TCRs with disease status, and machine learning. A later analysis re-examined previously published TCR beta repertoires from about 700 donors and added high-resolution HLA genotyping to investigate patterns of TCR occurrence. Rather than using new phenotypic data, the later analysis identified candidate immune exposures from TCR beta sequences and from how often those sequences occurred across donors. In an earlier analysis of over 550 of the donors, high-throughput TCR beta sequencing was used to judge whether each TCR beta V gene segment behaved as functional or pseudogenic. Donor age, sex, ethnicity and CMV serostatus were compiled together with the repertoire data. A later genetic analysis used genome-wide SNP genotypes for about three fifths of the 666 donors, treating that subset as a discovery cohort. All discovery cohort repertoires had been generated on a single sequencing platform. HLA typing covered class I and class II loci at four-digit resolution. Typing coverage varied by locus: roughly 620-640 donors for A, B, C, DRB1 and DQB1; around 560 for DQA1; nearly 610 for DPA1; roughly 470 for DPB1. Roughly 5 DR-DQ haplotypes were handled as single units for association and clustering, since linkage in the cohort was strong. Among about 400 genotyped donors of the cohort, an average of approximately 200,000 unique TCR beta nucleotide sequences was sequenced per donor, of which about 18% were non-productive.

Receptor libraries were prepared by the immunoSEQ multiplex PCR assay. For the multiplex PCR, a mixture combining 60 forward primers for TCR Vbeta segments and 13 reverse primers for TCR Jbeta segments was used. A multiplex PCR assay on genomic DNA amplified the CDR3 region of rearranged TCR beta genes. The amplified TCR beta libraries were sequenced on the Illumina HiSeq System as 87-base-pair reads. In the source study's methods: A later analysis tallied some 79 million unique TCR beta chains across the approximately 670 repertoires, and approximately 9.9 million of those chains were shared by two or more donors. To remove PCR and sequencing errors, raw reads were error-corrected and collapsed into unique sequences using a nearest-neighbor algorithm that merged closely related sequences. Alignment of CDR3 sequences to IMGT reference sequences was used to assign V, D and J gene segments. For a sequence to be retained, a match of at least six nucleotides to both a V gene segment and a J gene segment was required. Rearrangements were called productive when the CDR3 lacked stop codons and stayed in frame with V and J; all others were non-productive. Following IMGT convention, CDR3 was defined as the stretch from the second conserved V-encoded cysteine to the conserved J-encoded phenylalanine. In an earlier analysis of approximately 590 of the donors, sequences lacking an unambiguous match to a single V gene segment were excluded. An earlier analysis of approximately 590 of the donors called V segments functional above 56.7% productive rearrangements and segregating when the between-donor standard deviation exceeded 5%. A statistical classification framework was developed to diagnose cytomegalovirus status using the catalog of TCR beta chain sequences. A later analysis assigned V and J genes by comparing TCR nucleotide sequences with IMGT/GENE-DB human TR gene sequences. Using the TCRdist pipeline, a later analysis assigned CDR3 sequences along with most-parsimonious VDJ recombination scenarios. In a later analysis, each TCR beta chain was defined by its CDR3 amino acid sequence together with its V-gene family, and reads without a unique V-gene family were excluded. To address suspected cross-contamination and a sequencing artifact, a later analysis removed a few hundred highly shared, low-generation-probability nucleotide sequences. A later analysis calculated a clonal expansion index for each public chain from normalized within-repertoire ranks of inferred template counts. In a later analysis, generation probabilities were computed using a VDJ recombination model fitted to out-of-frame rearrangements, and the results were checked against IGoR. In a later analysis, hypergeometric tests were used to score TCR-TCR, TCR-HLA and TCR-CMV co-occurrence, with a repertoire-size bias correction applied to TCR pairs. A later analysis estimated false discovery rates by permuting HLA or CMV assignments 20 times. A later analysis grouped co-occurring TCRs with DBSCAN, adding TCRdist sequence similarity when clustering within HLA-allele-positive subsets. Repertoires with fewer than 30,000 or more than 120,000 public chains were left out of co-occurrence clustering, as were about 5 repertoires with anomalous nucleotide sharing. This is the immuneACCESS table as TCRdb keeps it, with only in-frame sequences that have V and J called. A part of the clones is gone; compared with another copy, unresolved V genes explain less than half, and the rest is unexplained. V and J calls and clone size are given by that table; D and trimming were obtained from the DNA. Present in this sample are about 65,000 clones, 70% to 85% of which were seen just once. The top ten constitute about 2.9% of the sample.

Beyond this particular receptor, the publication reports: The only immune exposure information available for the cohort was CMV serostatus. In a later analysis, most CMV-associated TCR beta chains were found to appear HLA-restricted, with HLA associations seemingly driven largely by CMV exposure. A later analysis found that TCR association rates varied across HLA loci, with DRB1 alleles showing the most associated TCRs and HLA-C alleles the fewest. Correlated functional status among segregating V segments might be attributable to linkage disequilibrium, but an unknown experimental factor could not be ruled out. When HLA alleles, especially DR and DQ, strongly co-occurred, TCR associations were difficult to assign to individual alleles. A total of fewer than 200 TCR beta chains were listed by the study as associated with cytomegalovirus. In this cohort, only TCR beta chains were sequenced, and detectable features were limited by the absence of alpha or paired-chain data. A later analysis found that HLA-associated TCR beta chains were more clonally expanded and had lower generation probabilities than equally common non-associated chains. Over 15 rarely observed V segments, including chromosome 9 orphons, were excluded from the earlier analysis of a few hundred of the donors because counts were too low. In a later genetic analysis, fewer N-insertions in productive TCRs were reported among donors in an Asian-associated ancestry cluster than the approximately 630-donor mean. At a false discovery rate of 0.05, a later analysis linked 16,951 TCR beta sequences to specific HLA alleles. In an earlier analysis of approximately 590 of the donors, most TCR beta V segments appeared in productive rearrangements about 87% or about 30% of the time, broadly matching IMGT annotations. According to a later analysis, parvovirus B19, influenza, CMV and Epstein-Barr virus appeared linked to several top co-occurrence clusters. Most TCR sequences were observed very rarely across donors, whereas some public TCRs were present in many individuals. Some IMGT-functional V segments, including TRBV6-2 and TRBV6-3, could not be distinguished by the 87-base-pair reads and were therefore excluded. A further reported finding was that TCR beta sequences accurately predicted the HLA-A and HLA-B alleles for most subjects in the first cohort. The presence/absence analyses assumed that sequencing depth was roughly uniform across donors, and that assumption may not be true. HLA typing was unavailable for some donors at each locus, so association tests used only the typed subset. V-gene and J-gene trimming of TCR beta chains was associated with a missense DCLRE1C variant in a later genetic analysis, and the association was replicated in an independent cohort. Cytomegalovirus status was reported to be diagnosed by the classifier with high specificity and sensitivity in both the original and validation cohorts. A cluster of highly shared sequence variants was judged likely to represent a technical artifact of the sequencing pipeline. According to the authors, the approach could potentially be generalized to other disease states and immunological phenotypes. A few of the identified cytomegalovirus-associated TCR beta chains were confirmed in vitro to be specific for cytomegalovirus antigens.

In total, roughly 670 healthy bone marrow donors made up the cohort. At the time of sampling, every cohort member was nominally healthy, though immune exposures that went unrecorded were likely present. The donor was CMV seropositive and belonged to the group of 250 to 300 seropositive cohort members. Each donor provided a peripheral blood sample, and peripheral blood mononuclear cells were used for TCR beta sequencing. Genomic DNA extraction from the blood cell samples was performed with the Qiagen DNeasy Blood Extraction Kit. A note on this clone: Its antigen is still unknown. It has no much larger one-base neighbor in the sample; base qualities were not kept.

The CDR3 holds 15 amino acids from the cysteine to the phenylalanine. Only the CDR3 DNA is retained, 45 bases long and in frame from the first base. From a lookup of the germline V gene, CDR1 and CDR2 are SGDLS and YYNGEE. V loses 0 bases of germline sequence and J loses 4 bases, and the interval between the two ends is 10 bases. The sequencing sample was made of PBMCs. This chain is built from TRBV9 and TRBJ1-4; TRBD1 might be the D gene, on 5 matching bases. The origin of this receptor is a girl aged 5-17 years in good health and CMV-seropositive. The nucleotide sequence is TGTGCCAGCAGCGTAGGTGCAGGGCATAATGAAAAACTGTTTTTT. This yields the protein CASSVGAGHNEKLFF.